This TCR beta chain appears in the sequencing data of a study of monozygotic twins with inflammatory bowel disease. No DNA is given; TCRdb re-called the 5' RACE reads and lists each CDR3 protein once. The sample shows 440,000 or so distinct CDR3 sequences, and 2% to 3% sits with its ten largest clones. Overall study results and limits: In patient repertoires, differing immunosuppressive treatments may have added some variability.

Germline V lookup: CDR1 DFQATT, CDR2 SNEGSKA (reference sequence). The CDR3 is 14 amino acids. About this clonotype itself: The antigen is undetermined.

This receptor was obtained from a human donor with ulcerative colitis or Crohn's disease, or a healthy co-twin of an affected twin (not recorded which). Material: blood. The V call is TRBV20-1, the J call TRBJ2-3; the TRBD1 assignment by TCRdb is unverifiable without DNA. CDR3 sequence reads: CSAHVWGRADTQYF.